This is a list of T cell receptor beta chains from one sample in a study of long-term antiretroviral therapy in people with HIV. Only in-frame clones appear in the TCRdb table, and some are missing; sequencing was by immunoSEQ multiplex PCR. In the table there are 26,000 or so clones, roughly 90% of which are singletons. Sequencing was performed on unsorted PBMCs, taken 0.5 years after starting antiretroviral therapy. Source of these receptors: a woman under 30 with HIV. The CDR3 runs from the conserved cysteine through the conserved F or W. A D gene is named only where the DNA matches it firmly. Some rows have no size entry. The others give once, few or many, or a class for an expanded clone.

j_call: TRBJ2-7
d_call: .
v_call: TRBV7-9
clone_size: .
cdr3_aa: CASSFPQNFGEQYF
cdr3_nt: TGTGCCAGCAGCTTCCCTCAAAATTTCGGCGAGCAGTACTTC

j_call: TRBJ1-5
d_call: TRBD1
v_call: TRBV19
clone_size: .
cdr3_aa: CAVTGDQPQHF
cdr3_nt: TGTGCCGTCACAGGGGATCAGCCCCAGCATTTT

j_call: TRBJ1-1
d_call: .
v_call: TRBV5-1
clone_size: .
cdr3_aa: CASSLSAANTEAFF
cdr3_nt: TGCGCCAGCAGTCTCAGCGCTGCGAACACTGAAGCTTTCTTT

j_call: TRBJ2-2
d_call: TRBD1
v_call: TRBV7-2
clone_size: .
cdr3_aa: CASSLAGTGGFGGNTGELFF
cdr3_nt: TGTGCCAGCAGCTTAGCCGGGACAGGGGGCTTCGGGGGGAACACCGGGGAGCTGTTTTTT

j_call: TRBJ1-1
d_call: .
v_call: TRBV7-2
clone_size: .
cdr3_aa: CASSRGVNTEAFF
cdr3_nt: TGTGCCAGCAGCCGGGGGGTCAACACTGAAGCTTTCTTT

j_call: TRBJ2-5
d_call: TRBD2
v_call: TRBV4-3
clone_size: .
cdr3_aa: CASSQDLPAGAPQYF
cdr3_nt: TGCGCCAGCAGCCAAGATTTGCCAGCGGGAGCCCCCCAGTACTTC

j_call: TRBJ2-1
d_call: TRBD2
v_call: TRBV11-2
clone_size: few
cdr3_aa: CASSPQGLAVGEQFF
cdr3_nt: TGTGCCAGCAGCCCACAGGGACTAGCGGTGGGTGAGCAGTTCTTC

j_call: TRBJ2-1
d_call: .
v_call: TRBV27
clone_size: .
cdr3_aa: CASRPLRTGGIPDEQFF
cdr3_nt: TGTGCCAGCAGGCCCCTTAGGACAGGCGGGATCCCCGATGAGCAGTTCTTC

j_call: TRBJ2-3
d_call: .
v_call: TRBV7-8
clone_size: .
cdr3_aa: CASSLGWSTDTQYF
cdr3_nt: TGTGCCAGCAGCTTGGGCTGGAGCACAGATACGCAGTATTTT

j_call: TRBJ2-1
d_call: .
v_call: TRBV9
clone_size: .
cdr3_aa: CASSGGARNNEQFF
cdr3_nt: TGTGCCAGCAGCGGGGGGGCCAGAAACAATGAGCAGTTCTTC

j_call: TRBJ1-1
d_call: .
v_call: TRBV5-6
clone_size: once
cdr3_aa: CASSAGLNTEAFF
cdr3_nt: TGTGCCAGCAGCGCCGGTCTGAACACTGAAGCTTTCTTT

j_call: TRBJ2-5
d_call: TRBD2
v_call: TRBV9
clone_size: .
cdr3_aa: CASSSYQAGGPDETQYF
cdr3_nt: TGTGCCAGCAGCTCCTACCAGGCGGGAGGGCCAGATGAGACCCAGTACTTC

j_call: TRBJ1-5
d_call: .
v_call: TRBV7-8
clone_size: .
cdr3_aa: CASSLARSYNQPQHF
cdr3_nt: TGTGCCAGCAGCTTAGCCAGGTCCTACAATCAGCCCCAGCATTTT

j_call: TRBJ2-7
d_call: .
v_call: TRBV2
clone_size: few
cdr3_aa: CASLGGLNYEQYF
cdr3_nt: TGTGCCAGCTTAGGGGGATTAAACTACGAGCAGTACTTC

j_call: TRBJ2-3
d_call: .
v_call: TRBV6-5
clone_size: .
cdr3_aa: CASRRDFPSTDTQYF
cdr3_nt: TGTGCCAGCAGACGGGACTTCCCTAGCACAGATACGCAGTATTTT

j_call: TRBJ2-7
d_call: .
v_call: TRBV28
clone_size: .
cdr3_aa: CASIDPGQRFYF
cdr3_nt: TGTGCCAGCATCGACCCCGGACAGAGGTTTTACTTC